The 4 T cell receptor beta chains below come from one sample, sequenced in a study of regulatory T cells in long-lasting Graves disease (TCRdb year 2021). Taken with the paper, the label for time point translates to: newly diagnosed GD, antithyroid drugs for less than 3 months. For both TCR sequencing and RNA sequencing, RNA was extracted from PBMCs using TRIzol. The receptor library was made with multiplex PCR. Reads for this sample came from an Illumina HiSeq 4000. iRepertoire HTBI primers and Arm-PCR amplification of CDR3 regions were used to construct TCR beta libraries. The public sequencing data were trimmed at Q25 with fastp and processed into clonotypes with MiXCR by TCRdb, which kept only in-frame beta chains. Records with the same CDR3 protein are collapsed into one entry carrying the most frequent genes and DNA. The sample profile shows 410,000 or so distinct CDR3 sequences; under 15% of them were found once. The top ten clonotypes cover over 15% of the sample.

These data were also filed under a second study, of T cells in Graves' hyperthyroidism and ophthalmopathy.

The sample was peripheral blood mononuclear cells (PBMCs), taken at new diagnosis, from a patient treated with antithyroid drugs. The origin of the receptors is a woman between 25 and 40 years old with Graves disease. Donor details come from another sample of the same person, matched by shared clones.

This clonotype came up many times. The chain couples TRBV28 to TRBJ1-1, with TRBD1 as a possible D gene (5 bases). The CDR3 has 12 residues. CDR1 MDHEN and CDR2 SYDVKM come from the germline V gene. The V end lost 6 bases, the J end lost 6 bases, and 11 bases lay between the germline ends. In DNA form, the CDR3 reads TGTGCCAGCAGCATGGGGCGTTCTGAAGCTTTCTTT. It specifies CASSMGRSEAFF.

The table lists this clonotype with many counts. The rearrangement links TRBV28 to TRBJ2-7; D possibly corresponds to TRBD2 (6 bases). V lost 4 bases and J 5 bases, leaving 15 bases between the germline ends. This CDR3 has 14 residues. Germline loops: CDR1 MDHEN, CDR2 SYDVKM. In nucleotides, the CDR3 is TGTGCCAGCAGTTCGGCCGGGACTCACCACGAGCAGTACTTC. This sequence encodes CASSSAGTHHEQYF.

The table lists this clonotype with a few counts. The chain links TRBV19 to TRBJ2-7; no clear D. The CDR3 is 15 amino acids. Trimming removed 3 bases at V and 0 bases at J, with 12 bases between. The germline V gene has CDR1 LNHDA and CDR2 SQIVND (reference sequence). The CDR3 reads CASSMSPANSYEQYF. The CDR3 DNA sequence: TGTGCCAGTAGTATGTCCCCGGCCAACTCCTACGAGCAGTACTTC.

There are a few counts of this clonotype. This sequence joins TRBV9 and TRBJ2-1; D possibly uses TRBD1 or TRBD2 (6 bases each). CDR3 length: 12 residues. The germline V gene has CDR1 SGDLS and CDR2 YYNGEE. Between the trimmed V and J ends, which lost 7 bases and 6 bases, there was a span of 11 bases. This chain's CDR3 is CASSGGSNEQFF. The CDR3 DNA reads as TGTGCCAGCTCCGGGGGCTCCAATGAGCAGTTCTTC.